This T cell receptor (beta chain) was sequenced for a study of spatial heterogeneity in lung cancer. As for the study in general: TCR and UMI combinations that were unique each appeared, on average, more than ten times in raw reads. Study-wide points: Within tumors, counts of expanded alpha and beta TCRs tracked tumor mutation counts.

Time point described: sample taken at primary tumor resection. Whole RNA, which was extracted from tumor, nontumor lung tissue or frozen PBMC, was sequenced without any cell sorting. Germline V lookup: CDR1 SGDLS, CDR2 YYNGEE. The CDR3 totals 15 residues. V lost 2 bases and J lost 4, with 15 bases in between. This clonotype was counted many times. Its antigen is currently unknown. TCR cDNA molecules each had a unique molecular identifier. In TCRdb, the 5' RACE reads were re-called with MiXCR into one record per CDR3 protein. The sample has 10,000 to 15,000 distinct CDR3 sequences; roughly 7% are singletons.

The TCR comes from a female donor with early-stage non-small cell lung cancer. This material consisted of lung tumor tissue, taken at surgery. V usage is TRBV9 and J usage is TRBJ1-1; unclear D gene. Here the CDR3 DNA reads TGTGCCAGCAGCGTTACAGCCCAGTTGGGCACTGAAGCTTTCTTT. The encoded protein is CASSVTAQLGTEAFF.